The 17 T cell receptor beta chains below come from one sample, sequenced in a study of T cell changes during pregnancy in multiple sclerosis. Method: immunoSEQ multiplex PCR; TCRdb's copy keeps in-frame clones and lacks some. Of 37,000 or so clones in the sample, about 88% were seen once. The starting material was CD4+ T cells from peripheral blood mononuclear cells, obtained before pregnancy. Receptors were obtained from a female donor with multiple sclerosis, enrolled in a pregnancy study.

This clone was seen only once. The chain carries TRBV5-1 and TRBJ2-1; D perhaps matches TRBD2 (6 bases). The germline gives CDR1 SGHRS, CDR2 YFSETQ. The CDR3 consists of 14 residues. The ends were cut back, 6 bases at V and 1 base at J, with 11 bases in the middle. CDR3 coding DNA: TGCGCCAGCAATCCCGGAGGGTCCTACAATGAGCAGTTCTTC. This encodes CASNPGGSYNEQFF.

The chain couples TRBV2 to TRBJ1-1; a weak D match, TRBD1 (5 bases). V lost 4 bases and J lost 3, with 9 bases in between. The CDR3 has 13 residues. The germline V gene encodes CDR1 SNHLY and CDR2 FYNNEI. For the CDR3, the DNA is TGTGCCAGCAGTGTTGACAGCTACACTGAAGCTTTCTTT. Translated: CASSVDSYTEAFF.

This chain connects TRBV7-2 to TRBJ1-1; D is perhaps TRBD1 (6 bases). Looked up from germline, CDR1 is SGHTA and CDR2 is FQGNSA. The CDR3 length is 13 residues. Deletions cut 3 bases from V and 13 bases from J, with 18 bases between. CDR3: CASSFWKGEIVFF. CDR3 nucleotides: TGTGCCAGCAGCTTTTGGAAGGGGGAGATTGTTTTCTTT. Using reference TRBV7-2 and TRBJ1-1 for the parts outside the CDR3, the full variable domain is GAGVSQSPSNKVTEKGKDVELRCDPISGHTALYWYRQSLGQGLEFLIYFQGNSAPDKSGLPSDRFSAERTGGSVSTLTIQRTQQEDSAVYLCASSFWKGEIVFFGQGTRLTVV.

The rearrangement joins TRBV5-4 to TRBJ2-1; D gene unclear. CDR1 and CDR2 from the germline V gene are SGHNT and YYREEE (reference sequence). The CDR3 has 16 amino acids. Trimming stripped 2 bases from V and 2 bases from J, with 14 bases between. CDR3 amino acids: CASSFSRVAAYNEQFF. The CDR3 coding sequence is TGTGCCAGCAGCTTCTCCCGGGTAGCTGCCTACAATGAGCAGTTCTTC.

The genes are TRBV29-1 and TRBJ2-7, with D possibly TRBD1 on 7 matching bases. The CDR3 sequence is 14 residues long. The germline gives CDR1 SQVTM, CDR2 ANQGSEA. V was pared by 3 bases and J by 2 bases, with 14 bases between. CDR3 nucleotide sequence: TGCAGCGTTGAGCTGACAGGGACTCCCTACGAGCAGTACTTC. As protein: CSVELTGTPYEQYF.

The chain links TRBV7-2 to TRBJ1-5; TRBD1 is a possible D gene (6 bases). Trimming left V 0 bases short and J 0 bases short, with 9 bases between. The V gene's germline CDR1 is SGHTA and CDR2 FQGNSA. The CDR3 has 16 residues. CDR3 in amino acids: CASSLAGHLSNQPQHF. CDR3 bases: TGTGCCAGCAGCTTAGCGGGACATCTTAGCAATCAGCCCCAGCATTTT.

This rearrangement joins TRBV30 to TRBJ1-1; 7 positions agree with TRBD1. Germline V lookup: CDR1 GTSNPN, CDR2 SVGIG (reference sequence). Unmatched junction bases numbered 5, after V lost 6 bases and J lost 1 base. There are 13 residues in the CDR3. Written as DNA, the CDR3 is TGTGCCTGCCGGCGGACAGGGAACACTGAAGCTTTCTTT. Encoded protein: CACRRTGNTEAFF. Using reference TRBV30 and TRBJ1-1 for the parts outside the CDR3, the full variable domain is SQTIHQWPATLVQPVGSPLSLECTVEGTSNPNLYWYRQAAGRGLQLLFYSVGIGQISSEVPQNLSASRPQDRQFILSSKKLLLSDSGFYLCACRRTGNTEAFFGQGTRLTVV.

This clone has more than one count but fewer than ten. The chain recombines TRBV7-2 with TRBJ2-7; D is ambiguous. Deletions cut 2 bases from V and 3 bases from J, with 5 bases between. This CDR3 is 12 amino acids long. Germline values: CDR1 SGHTA, CDR2 FQGNSA. This chain's CDR3 is CASSLNNYEQYF. The CDR3 DNA sequence: TGTGCCAGCAGCTTAAACAACTACGAGCAGTACTTC.

The CDR3 reads CASSLGVASRETQYF. CDR3 DNA: TGCGCCAGCAGCTTGGGAGTAGCTTCTCGGGAGACCCAGTACTTC. The chain carries TRBV5-1 and TRBJ2-5; D unclear. Trimming removed 0 bases at V and 5 bases at J, with 14 bases between. The CDR3 sequence is 15 residues long. Germline CDR1 is SGHRS and CDR2 is YFSETQ.

CDR3 residues: CASKPGQETYEQYF. DNA for the CDR3: TGTGCCAGCAAGCCGGGACAGGAGACCTACGAGCAGTACTTC. The rearrangement uses TRBV6-6 and TRBJ2-7, with 8 nucleotides matching TRBD1. This CDR3 has 14 residues. Germline loops: CDR1 MNHNY, CDR2 SVGAGI (reference sequence). J gave up 2 bases and V 7 bases, and 7 bases lay outside the gene matches.

The J gene is TRBJ2-7, the V gene TRBV18; perhaps TRBD2 as D (6 bases). The CDR3 contains 14 residues. Germline V gene data show CDR1 as KGHSH and CDR2 as LQKENI. V lost 3 bases and J 1 base, leaving 10 bases between the germline ends. The CDR3 region is CASSPAGRSYEQYF. The CDR3 DNA reads as TGTGCCAGCTCACCGGCGGGGAGATCCTACGAGCAGTACTTC.

This clone was detected only once. The genes are TRBV5-6 and TRBJ1-3; D gene uncertain. The CDR3 has 14 residues. The germline gives CDR1 SGHDT, CDR2 YYEEEE. Trimming took 2 bases from V and 4 from J, leaving 10 bases between them. CDR3: CASSFWESGNTIYF. The CDR3 nucleotides read TGTGCCAGCAGCTTTTGGGAGTCGGGAAACACCATATATTTT.

V usage is TRBV28 and J usage is TRBJ1-5; D is unclear. Trimming took 6 bases from V and 7 from J, leaving 7 bases between them. There are 11 residues in the CDR3. Germline V lookup: CDR1 MDHEN, CDR2 SYDVKM. In nucleotides, the CDR3 is TGTGCCAGCAGGTCGGGACAGCCCCAGCATTTT. This codes for CASRSGQPQHF.

This rearrangement joins TRBV5-1 to TRBJ2-1, with 13 nucleotides matching TRBD2. V lost 3 bases, J lost 8 bases, and 5 bases stayed unmatched. This CDR3 spans 15 amino acids. Germline CDR1 and CDR2: SGHRS and YFSETQ. In DNA, the CDR3 is TGCGCCAGCAGCTCCCCACTAGCGGGAGGGGATGAGCAGTTCTTC. Translation gives CASSSPLAGGDEQFF.

This clone appeared a few times. V gene TRBV25-1 combines with J gene TRBJ2-5; a possible D gene is TRBD2 (6 bases). CDR3 length: 15 amino acids. Trimming took off 2 bases at V and 4 bases at J, with 14 bases between the two ends. From germline, CDR1 is MGHDK and CDR2 SYGVNS. The CDR3 DNA reads TGTGCCAGCAGTGAACCGACTAGAATAATAGAGACCCAGTACTTC. Translated: CASSEPTRIIETQYF.

This chain uses TRBV28 with TRBJ1-2; weak D call: TRBD1 (5 bases). The V gene's germline CDR1 is MDHEN and CDR2 SYDVKM. This CDR3 contains 13 residues. V gave up 3 bases and J gave up 3 bases, with 8 bases separating them. CDR3 protein: CASSFGGHYGYTF. The DNA for the CDR3 is TGTGCCAGCAGTTTCGGGGGACACTATGGCTACACCTTC.

This clone is categorized as medium-sized. V usage is TRBV18 and J usage is TRBJ2-7; TRBD2 is a possible D gene (6 bases). CDR1 is KGHSH and CDR2 is LQKENI in the germline V gene. The CDR3 runs 12 residues. The V gene lost 2 bases and the J gene lost 7 bases, with 9 bases spanning the gap. The CDR3 here is CASSPEAGEQYF. DNA for the CDR3: TGTGCCAGCTCACCAGAGGCGGGGGAGCAGTACTTC.